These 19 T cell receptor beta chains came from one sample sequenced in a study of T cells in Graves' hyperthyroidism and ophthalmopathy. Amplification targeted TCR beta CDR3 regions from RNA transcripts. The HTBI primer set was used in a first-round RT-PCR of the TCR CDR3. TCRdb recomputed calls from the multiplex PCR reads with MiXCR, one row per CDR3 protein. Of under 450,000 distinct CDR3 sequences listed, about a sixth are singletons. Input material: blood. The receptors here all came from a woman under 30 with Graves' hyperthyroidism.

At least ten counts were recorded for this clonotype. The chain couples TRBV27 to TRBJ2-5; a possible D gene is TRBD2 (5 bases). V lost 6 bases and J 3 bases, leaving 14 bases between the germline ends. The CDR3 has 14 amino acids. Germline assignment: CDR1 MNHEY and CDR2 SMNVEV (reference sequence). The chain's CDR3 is CASSLTGNKETQYF. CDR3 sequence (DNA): TGTGCCAGCAGCCTTACCGGGAACAAAGAGACCCAGTACTTC.

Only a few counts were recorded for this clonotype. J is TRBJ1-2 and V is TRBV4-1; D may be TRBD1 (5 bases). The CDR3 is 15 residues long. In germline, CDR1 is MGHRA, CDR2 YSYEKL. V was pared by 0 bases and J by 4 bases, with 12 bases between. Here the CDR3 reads CASSQEWVGAYGYTF. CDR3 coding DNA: TGCGCCAGCAGCCAAGAGTGGGTAGGGGCCTATGGCTACACCTTC.

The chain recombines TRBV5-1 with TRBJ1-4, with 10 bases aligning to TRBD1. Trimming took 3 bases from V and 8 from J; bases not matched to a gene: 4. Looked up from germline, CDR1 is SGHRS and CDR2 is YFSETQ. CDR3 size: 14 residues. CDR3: CASSSTGGLEKLFF. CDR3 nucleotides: TGCGCCAGCAGCTCGACAGGGGGCTTGGAAAAACTGTTTTTT.

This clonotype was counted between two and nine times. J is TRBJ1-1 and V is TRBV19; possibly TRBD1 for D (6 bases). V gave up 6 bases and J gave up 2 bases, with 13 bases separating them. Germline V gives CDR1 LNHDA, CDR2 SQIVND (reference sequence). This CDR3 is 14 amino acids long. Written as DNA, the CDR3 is TGTGCCAGTAGGGAAGGACAGTTCAACACTGAAGCTTTCTTT. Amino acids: CASREGQFNTEAFF.

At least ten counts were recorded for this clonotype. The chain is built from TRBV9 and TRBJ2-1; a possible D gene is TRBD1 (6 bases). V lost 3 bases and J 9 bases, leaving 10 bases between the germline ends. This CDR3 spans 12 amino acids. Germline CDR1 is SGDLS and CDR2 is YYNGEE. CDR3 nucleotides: TGTGCCAGCAGCGGGACCAGGGGTGAGCAGTTCTTC. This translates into CASSGTRGEQFF.

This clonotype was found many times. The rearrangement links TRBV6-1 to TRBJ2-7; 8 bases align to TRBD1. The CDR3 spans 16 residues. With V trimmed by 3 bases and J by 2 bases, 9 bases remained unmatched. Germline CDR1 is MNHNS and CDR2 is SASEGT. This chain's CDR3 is CASSESHRGKTYEQYF. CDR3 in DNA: TGTGCCAGCAGTGAGTCTCACAGGGGGAAGACCTACGAGCAGTACTTC.

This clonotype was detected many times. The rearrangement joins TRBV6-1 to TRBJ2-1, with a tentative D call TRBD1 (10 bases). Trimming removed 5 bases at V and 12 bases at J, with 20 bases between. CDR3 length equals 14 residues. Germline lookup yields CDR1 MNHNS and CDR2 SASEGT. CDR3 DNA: TGTGCCAGCAGTTCCGCGGGGGGGGACAGGGGGCAGTTCTTC. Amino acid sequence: CASSSAGGDRGQFF.

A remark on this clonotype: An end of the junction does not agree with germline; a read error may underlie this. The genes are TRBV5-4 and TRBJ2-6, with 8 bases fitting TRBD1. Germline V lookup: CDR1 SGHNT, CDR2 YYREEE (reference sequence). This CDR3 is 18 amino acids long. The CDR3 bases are TGTGCCAGCAGCTTGGGGGGACAGGTTCCCTCTGGGGCCAACGCCCTGACTTTC. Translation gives CASSLGGQVPSGANALTF.

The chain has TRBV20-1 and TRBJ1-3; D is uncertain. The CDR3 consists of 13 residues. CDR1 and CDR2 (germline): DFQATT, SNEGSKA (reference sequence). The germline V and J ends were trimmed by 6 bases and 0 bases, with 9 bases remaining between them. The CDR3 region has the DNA TGCAGTGCCGCCCCCATCTCTGGAAACACCATATATTTT. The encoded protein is CSAAPISGNTIYF.

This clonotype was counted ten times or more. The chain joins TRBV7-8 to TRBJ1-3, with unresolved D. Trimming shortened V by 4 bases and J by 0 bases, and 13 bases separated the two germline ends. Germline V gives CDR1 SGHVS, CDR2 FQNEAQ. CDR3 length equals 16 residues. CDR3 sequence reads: CASSYETHYSGNTIYF. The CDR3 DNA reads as TGTGCCAGCAGCTATGAGACACATTACTCTGGAAACACCATATATTTT.

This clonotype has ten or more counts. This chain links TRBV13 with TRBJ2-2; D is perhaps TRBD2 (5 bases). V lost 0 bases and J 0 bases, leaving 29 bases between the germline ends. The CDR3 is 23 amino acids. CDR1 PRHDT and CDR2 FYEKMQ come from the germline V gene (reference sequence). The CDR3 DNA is TGTGCCAGCAGCTTAGGCGTCATATTAAGCCCACAAGCGGACGGGGCGAACACCGGGGAGCTGTTTTTT. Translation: CASSLGVILSPQADGANTGELFF.

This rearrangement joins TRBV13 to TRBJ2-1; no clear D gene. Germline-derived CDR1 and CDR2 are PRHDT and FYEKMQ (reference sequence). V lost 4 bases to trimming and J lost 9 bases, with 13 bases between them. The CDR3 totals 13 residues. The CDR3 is CASSYELGSEQFF. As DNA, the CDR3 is TGTGCCAGCAGCTACGAGCTAGGTTCTGAGCAGTTCTTC.

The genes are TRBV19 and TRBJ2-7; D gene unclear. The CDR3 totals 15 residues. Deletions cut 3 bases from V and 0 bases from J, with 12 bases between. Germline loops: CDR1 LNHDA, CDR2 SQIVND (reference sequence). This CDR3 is CASSIVAKPSYEQYF. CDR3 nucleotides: TGTGCCAGTAGTATCGTCGCCAAGCCCTCCTACGAGCAGTACTTC.

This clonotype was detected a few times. CDR3 amino acids: CASSDRDVIYGYTF. DNA of the CDR3: TGTGCCAGCAGTGACCGGGACGTGATTTATGGCTACACCTTC. The chain links TRBV9 to TRBJ1-2; D perhaps matches TRBD1 (5 bases). The length of the CDR3 is 14 residues. From germline, CDR1 is SGDLS and CDR2 YYNGEE. Trimming shortened V by 5 bases and J by 5 bases, and 16 bases separated the two germline ends.

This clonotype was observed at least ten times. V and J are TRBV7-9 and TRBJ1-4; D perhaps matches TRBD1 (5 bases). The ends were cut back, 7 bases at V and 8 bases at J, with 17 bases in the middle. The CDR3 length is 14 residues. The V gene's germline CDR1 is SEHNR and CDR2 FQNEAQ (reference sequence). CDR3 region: CASTHTAGGEKLFF. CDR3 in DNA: TGTGCCAGCACCCATACTGCGGGGGGAGAAAAACTGTTTTTT.

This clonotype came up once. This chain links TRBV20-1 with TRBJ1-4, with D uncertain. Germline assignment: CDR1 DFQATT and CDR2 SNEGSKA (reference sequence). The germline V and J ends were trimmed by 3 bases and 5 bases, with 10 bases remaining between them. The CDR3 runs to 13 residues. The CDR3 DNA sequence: TGCAGTGCTAGTGTGGACGGGAATGAAAAACTGTTTTTT. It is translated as CSASVDGNEKLFF.

The chain's CDR3 is CASGTSGGAADTQYF. Written as DNA, the CDR3 is TGTGCCAGCGGGACTAGCGGGGGGGCGGCAGATACGCAGTATTTT. The V gene is TRBV28, the J gene TRBJ2-3; 16 bases are shared with TRBD2. The CDR3 has 15 residues. Germline loops: CDR1 MDHEN, CDR2 SYDVKM. With V trimmed by 8 bases and J by 4 bases, 3 bases remained unmatched. Drawing the rest from reference TRBV28 and TRBJ2-3, the complete variable domain is DVKVTQSSRYLVKRTGEKVFLECVQDMDHENMFWYRQDPGLGLRLIYFSYDVKMKEKGDIPEGYSVSREKKERFSLILESASTNQTSMYLCASGTSGGAADTQYFGPGTRLTVL.

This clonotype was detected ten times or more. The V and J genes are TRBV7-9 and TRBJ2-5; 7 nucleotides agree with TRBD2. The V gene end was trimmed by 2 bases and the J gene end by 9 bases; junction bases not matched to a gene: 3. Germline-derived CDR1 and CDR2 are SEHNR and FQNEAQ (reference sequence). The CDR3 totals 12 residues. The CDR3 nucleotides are TGTGCCAGCAGCTTATCAGGGAGGGCCCAGTACTTC. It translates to CASSLSGRAQYF.

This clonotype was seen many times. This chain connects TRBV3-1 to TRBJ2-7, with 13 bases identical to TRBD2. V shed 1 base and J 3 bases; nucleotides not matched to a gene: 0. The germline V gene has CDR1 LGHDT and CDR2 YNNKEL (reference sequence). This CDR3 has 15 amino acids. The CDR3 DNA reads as TGTGCCAGCAGCCAAGGGACTAGCGGGAGCTACGAGCAGTACTTC. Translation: CASSQGTSGSYEQYF.